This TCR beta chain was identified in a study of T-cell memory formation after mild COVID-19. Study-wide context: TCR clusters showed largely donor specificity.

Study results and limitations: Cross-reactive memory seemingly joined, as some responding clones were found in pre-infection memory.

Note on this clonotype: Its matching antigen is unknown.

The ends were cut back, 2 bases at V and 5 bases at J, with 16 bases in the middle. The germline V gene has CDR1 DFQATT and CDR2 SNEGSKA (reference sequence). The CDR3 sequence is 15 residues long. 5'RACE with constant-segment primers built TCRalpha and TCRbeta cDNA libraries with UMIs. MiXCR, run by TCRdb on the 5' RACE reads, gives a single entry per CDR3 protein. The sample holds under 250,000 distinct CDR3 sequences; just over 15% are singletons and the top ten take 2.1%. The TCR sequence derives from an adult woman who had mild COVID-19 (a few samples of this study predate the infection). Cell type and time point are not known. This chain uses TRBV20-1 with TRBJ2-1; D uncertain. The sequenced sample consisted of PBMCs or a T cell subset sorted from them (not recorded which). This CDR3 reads CSARRGASPHNEQFF. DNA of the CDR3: TGCAGTGCTAGACGTGGTGCTTCCCCGCACAATGAGCAGTTCTTC.